These T cell receptor beta chains were read from a single sample in a study of cytomegalovirus exposure and HLA in healthy donors. Some clones are missing from TCRdb's copy, which holds only in-frame ones; the method was immunoSEQ multiplex PCR. The sample records approximately 200,000 clones, 79% being singletons. Material for sequencing was PBMCs. The receptor source for this set is a girl aged 10-17 years in good health and CMV-seropositive. CDR3s include the opening cysteine and the closing phenylalanine or tryptophan. A D gene is named only where the DNA matches it firmly. Clone size is given for some rows only: seen once, a few or many times, or a class if the clone is expanded.

>.|TRBJ1-4|TRBV6-5|.|14
CASGQLKTNEKLFF
TGTGCCAGCGGACAACTAAAGACCAATGAAAAACTGTTTTTT
>.|TRBJ1-1|TRBV29-1|TRBD1|15
CSVAAGTGVNTEAFF
TGCAGCGTTGCCGCCGGGACAGGGGTGAACACTGAAGCTTTCTTT
>.|TRBJ1-4|TRBV4-3|.|13
CASSQDVGEKLFF
TGCGCCAGCAGCCAAGATGTCGGTGAAAAACTGTTTTTT
>few|TRBJ2-1|TRBV10-3|TRBD1|15
CATKDSGQESNEQFF
TGTGCCACAAAAGACTCGGGACAGGAATCCAATGAGCAGTTCTTC
>few|TRBJ1-6|TRBV6-5|.|12
CASSLGESPLHF
TGTGCCAGCTCCCTGGGAGAATCACCCCTCCACTTT
>.|TRBJ2-7|TRBV10-2|TRBD2|14
CASSPSGEPYEQYF
TGCGCCAGCAGTCCTAGCGGGGAGCCCTACGAGCAGTACTTC
>few|TRBJ1-1|TRBV29-1|.|15
CSVSEVLTMNTEAFF
TGCAGCGTTTCTGAAGTACTTACTATGAACACTGAAGCTTTCTTT
>.|TRBJ2-6|TRBV15|.|15
CATSRRRIGANVLTF
TGTGCCACCAGCAGAAGGCGGATTGGGGCCAACGTCCTGACTTTC
>few|TRBJ2-3|TRBV4-3|.|17
CASSQDLGGLGTDTQYF
TGCGCCAGCAGCCAAGATCTCGGTGGGCTGGGCACAGATACGCAGTATTTT
>.|TRBJ1-2|TRBV19|.|15
CASSIDLREVDGYTF
TGTGCCAGTAGTATAGATCTACGCGAGGTGGATGGCTACACCTTC
>.|TRBJ2-1|TRBV7-9|TRBD2|16
CASSPRVLGGYNEQFF
TGTGCCAGCAGCCCCCGGGTGTTGGGAGGGTACAATGAGCAGTTCTTC
>few|TRBJ1-3|TRBV6-1|.|13
CASTSGYGNTIYF
TGTGCCAGCACTTCGGGATACGGAAACACCATATATTTT
>.|TRBJ2-7|TRBV10-3|TRBD2|17
CAISESLGLAINYEQYF
TGTGCCATCAGTGAGTCGTTAGGACTAGCGATAAATTACGAGCAGTACTTC
>.|TRBJ2-1|TRBV7-2|TRBD2|15
CASSFTSGLAGEQFF
TGTGCCAGCAGCTTTACTTCGGGACTAGCGGGTGAGCAGTTCTTC
>.|TRBJ2-7|TRBV18|.|12
CASSAGAQEQYF
TGTGCCAGCTCCGCGGGGGCCCAGGAGCAGTACTTC
>few|TRBJ1-1|TRBV7-6|.|14
CASSLALEGLEAFF
TGTGCCAGCAGCTTAGCGCTCGAGGGATTAGAAGCTTTCTTT
>.|TRBJ1-1|TRBV10-1|.|13
CASSKQVNTEAFF
TGCGCCAGCAGTAAGCAGGTGAACACTGAAGCTTTCTTT
>.|TRBJ1-1|TRBV19|.|15
CASMAGTSINTEAFF
TGTGCCAGTATGGCCGGGACAAGCATCAACACTGAAGCTTTCTTT
>.|TRBJ2-7|TRBV4-1|TRBD1|16
CASSQSRDRGTYEQYF
TGCGCCAGCAGCCAATCGAGAGACAGGGGGACCTACGAGCAGTACTTC
>once|TRBJ2-7|TRBV7-2|.|14
CASSFPSQGREQYF
TGTGCCAGCAGCTTCCCGTCCCAGGGGCGTGAGCAGTACTTC
>.|TRBJ2-5|TRBV5-1|.|15
CASSATVPPQETQYF
TGCGCCAGCAGCGCTACAGTCCCTCCCCAAGAGACCCAGTACTTC
>.|TRBJ2-1|TRBV27|.|12
CASSLVGAQQFF
TGTGCCAGCAGTTTGGTGGGGGCCCAGCAGTTCTTC
>few|TRBJ1-2|TRBV6-5|.|11
CASSSPGGYTF
TGTGCCAGCAGCTCGCCGGGGGGCTACACCTTC
>once|TRBJ1-2|TRBV2|.|14
CASNDDGRGYGYTF
TGTGCCAGCAACGACGACGGGCGGGGCTATGGCTACACCTTC
>.|TRBJ1-6|TRBV4-1|.|16
CASSQVPDSHNSPLHF
TGCGCCAGCAGCCAAGTGCCCGACAGCCATAATTCACCCCTCCACTTT
>.|TRBJ1-2|TRBV27|.|14
CASREYGGDYGYTF
TGTGCCAGCAGGGAGTATGGGGGGGACTATGGCTACACCTTC